Following are 11 T cell receptor beta chains from one sample sequenced in a study of beta chain features in type 1 diabetes. The investigators reverse transcribed all of the isolated RNA, so they sequenced expressed TCRB transcripts. Data came from immunoSEQ multiplex PCR; TCRdb stores just in-frame clones and leaves some out. Seen here are just over 600,000 clones, roughly a sixth observed once, and the top ten hold about 0.086%. The source material was naive CD4+ T cells from blood. These receptors were collected from a man between 18 and 29 years old in good health.

The table lists this clone with a few counts. The gene calls are TRBV30 and TRBJ1-5, with unresolved D. Trimming cost V 1 base and J 5 bases, with 6 bases left between them. Germline V gene sequence: CDR1 GTSNPN, CDR2 SVGIG (reference sequence). CDR3 length: 12 residues. CDR3 sequence (DNA): TGTGCCTGGAGTGATGACGATCAGCCCCAGCATTTT. It is translated as CAWSDDDQPQHF. Full variable domain (missing parts from reference TRBV30 and TRBJ1-5): SQTIHQWPATLVQPVGSPLSLECTVEGTSNPNLYWYRQAAGRGLQLLFYSVGIGQISSEVPQNLSASRPQDRQFILSSKKLLLSDSGFYLCAWSDDDQPQHFGDGTRLSIL.

This clone was detected a few times. The chain combines TRBV7-8 with TRBJ2-7, with 7 bases aligning to TRBD1. The germline CDR1 and CDR2 sequences are SGHVS and FQNEAQ. V shed 4 bases, J shed 3 bases, and the junction held 6 bases outside the gene matches. The CDR3 length is 14 residues. Here the CDR3 reads CASSSRGLIYEQYF. The CDR3 region has the DNA TGTGCCAGCAGCTCAAGGGGGCTGATCTACGAGCAGTACTTC.

In this sample, this clone turned up a few times. The rearrangement links TRBV28 to TRBJ2-6, with D tentatively TRBD2 (7 bases). The germline gives CDR1 MDHEN, CDR2 SYDVKM. Trimming left V 10 bases short and J 0 bases short, with 13 bases between. This CDR3 region has 15 residues. The CDR3 bases are TGTGCCACCCGGGGGGCCATCTCTGGGGCCAACGTCCTGACTTTC. Translation: CATRGAISGANVLTF. Variable domain in full (rest from reference TRBV28 and TRBJ2-6): DVKVTQSSRYLVKRTGEKVFLECVQDMDHENMFWYRQDPGLGLRLIYFSYDVKMKEKGDIPEGYSVSREKKERFSLILESASTNQTSMYLCATRGAISGANVLTFGAGSRLTVL.

V gene TRBV7-2 combines with J gene TRBJ2-2, with TRBD2 matching over 12 bases. The CDR3 totals 14 residues. Trimming at V came to 4 bases and at J to 13 bases, leaving 7 bases not matched to a gene. From germline, CDR1 is SGHTA and CDR2 FQGNSA. In DNA, the CDR3 is TGTGCCAGCAGCTCCGGGACTAGCGGGTCAAGGCTGTTTTTT. Protein: CASSSGTSGSRLFF. Variable domain in full (rest from reference TRBV7-2 and TRBJ2-2): GAGVSQSPSNKVTEKGKDVELRCDPISGHTALYWYRQSLGQGLEFLIYFQGNSAPDKSGLPSDRFSAERTGGSVSTLTIQRTQQEDSAVYLCASSSGTSGSRLFFGEGSRLTVL.

This clone has only a few counts. V is TRBV7-2 and J is TRBJ2-3, with no clear D. There are 12 residues in the CDR3. Trimming removed 3 bases at V and 5 bases at J, with 6 bases between. Germline CDR1 reads SGHTA; CDR2 reads FQGNSA. Here the CDR3 DNA reads TGTGCCAGCAGCTTTACACGAGATACGCAGTATTTT. It is translated as CASSFTRDTQYF.

This clone turned up a few times. The rearrangement joins TRBV9 to TRBJ2-1; TRBD2 aligns across 7 bases. V lost 4 bases, J lost 9 bases, and 10 bases stayed unmatched. The CDR3 spans 14 residues. Germline assignment: CDR1 SGDLS and CDR2 YYNGEE. CDR3 nucleotide sequence: TGTGCCAGCAGCCCCCCGTGGGGGGGAGGTGAGCAGTTCTTC. Protein product: CASSPPWGGGEQFF.

The chain uses TRBV10-3 and TRBJ1-4, with 8 nucleotides matching TRBD1. The CDR3 covers 15 residues. The J segment lost 8 bases and the V segment lost 6 bases, leaving 11 bases of the junction unmatched. CDR1 and CDR2 (germline): ENHRY, SYGVKD. CDR3 DNA: TGTGCCATCAGCAATAACAGGGGGTTAGGCGAAAAACTGTTTTTT. This codes for CAISNNRGLGEKLFF.

The gene calls are TRBV5-1 and TRBJ2-6, with D possibly called TRBD1 or TRBD2 (5 bases each). Trimming removed 0 bases at V and 0 bases at J, with 19 bases between. Germline CDR1 reads SGHRS; CDR2 reads YFSETQ. This CDR3 spans 20 amino acids. The CDR3 bases are TGCGCCAGCAGCTTGGTGGTCTCCCCCGGGGCCAACTCTGGGGCCAACGTCCTGACTTTC. It translates to CASSLVVSPGANSGANVLTF.

The genes are TRBV9 and TRBJ2-7, with D possibly TRBD1 on 5 matching bases. The V and J ends lost 0 bases and 2 bases respectively, with 12 bases between them. Looked up from germline, CDR1 is SGDLS and CDR2 is YYNGEE. This CDR3 comprises 15 residues. The CDR3 here is CASSVGQGRTYEQYF. The CDR3 coding sequence is TGTGCCAGCAGCGTAGGGCAGGGAAGGACCTACGAGCAGTACTTC. Full variable domain (missing parts from reference TRBV9 and TRBJ2-7): DSGVTQTPKHLITATGQRVTLRCSPRSGDLSVYWYQQSLDQGLQFLIQYYNGEERAKGNILERFSAQQFPDLHSELNLSSLELGDSALYFCASSVGQGRTYEQYFGPGTRLTVT.

The chain has TRBV10-3 and TRBJ2-7; 10 nucleotides match TRBD2. Looked up from germline, CDR1 is ENHRY and CDR2 is SYGVKD. The CDR3 loop spans 15 amino acids. Trimming removed 6 bases from V and 6 bases from J; junction bases left unmatched: 11. CDR3 residues: CAIRSTGTSEGEQYF. DNA for the CDR3: TGTGCCATCAGATCCACCGGGACTAGCGAGGGCGAGCAGTACTTC.

The rearrangement links TRBV11-2 to TRBJ2-5; maybe TRBD1 (5 bases). Trimming left V 6 bases short and J 3 bases short, with 11 bases between. CDR1 SGHAT and CDR2 FQNNGV come from the germline V gene. The CDR3 length is 13 residues. Here the CDR3 DNA reads TGTGCCAGCAGGGGAAGGACAAAAGAGACCCAGTACTTC. Translation gives CASRGRTKETQYF.